This TCR beta chain derives from a study of shared clonotypes between healthy human individuals. Study-wide context: A couple of women and a few men aged 18 to 49 served as donors. Study-level results: Among a few donors, approximately 4.6% of naive CD4 clonotypes were found in common.

Healthy HIV-negative adults with no recent acute infections or vaccinations were recruited as donors. Splitting of CD4+ cells produced CD45RA+ naive and CD45RA-negative memory subsets. Turning to this clone: Its antigen is currently unknown.

Germline CDR1 and CDR2: SGHRS and YFSETQ. Trimming cost V 5 bases and J 3 bases, with 11 bases left between them. The CDR3 has 13 residues. Sequencing used immunoSEQ multiplex PCR; TCRdb keeps in-frame clones, though not all of them. Here the sample spans approximately 980,000 clones, over 75% being singletons. The material sequenced was memory CD4+ T cells sorted from blood. Subset given: CD45RA-negative fraction. V usage is TRBV5-1 and J usage is TRBJ2-5; D tentatively reads TRBD1 or TRBD2 (5 bases each). The receptor was isolated from a young man in good health. The CDR3 loop reads CASSTGTKETQYF. DNA for the CDR3: TGCGCCAGCAGTACCGGGACGAAAGAGACCCAGTACTTC.